This T cell receptor (beta chain) derives from a study of T cells expressing NK-cell markers. Overall study: One of eight sequenced donors was HCMV-seronegative; the other seven were seropositive. Study-level results: No clear determination of HCMV specificity was made for expanded NKG2C+ T cell clones.

Synthesis of TCR beta cDNA relied on 5'RACE template switching carrying UMIs. TCRdb re-called the 5' RACE reads and gives one entry per CDR3 protein, without DNA. The sample is made up of 200,000 to 300,000 distinct CDR3 sequences, and the top ten hold roughly 0.4% of it. Regarding this clonotype: Antigen specificity is unknown.

Germline CDR1 is MNHNS and CDR2 is SASEGT. The CDR3 has 13 residues. The V call is TRBV6-1, the J call TRBJ2-5; TCRdb proposes TRBD2, but this gene call is untestable without DNA. Sequenced sample: blood T cells: a sorted CD56 or NKG2C T cell subset, CD4+ or CD8+ T cells, or bulk PBMC T cells (not recorded which). The receptor comes from a man younger than 35 in good health. Here the CDR3 reads CASSRGLLGTQYF.